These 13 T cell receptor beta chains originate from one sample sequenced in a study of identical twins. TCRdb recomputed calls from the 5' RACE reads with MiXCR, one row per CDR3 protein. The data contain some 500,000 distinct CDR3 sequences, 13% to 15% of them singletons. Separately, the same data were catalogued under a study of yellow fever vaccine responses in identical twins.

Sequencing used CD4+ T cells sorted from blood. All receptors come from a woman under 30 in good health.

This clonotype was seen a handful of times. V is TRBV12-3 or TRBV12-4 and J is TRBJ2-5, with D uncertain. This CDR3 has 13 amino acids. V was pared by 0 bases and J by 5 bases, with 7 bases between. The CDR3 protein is CASSLADPETQYF. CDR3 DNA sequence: TGTGCCAGCAGTTTAGCTGACCCCGAGACCCAGTACTTC.

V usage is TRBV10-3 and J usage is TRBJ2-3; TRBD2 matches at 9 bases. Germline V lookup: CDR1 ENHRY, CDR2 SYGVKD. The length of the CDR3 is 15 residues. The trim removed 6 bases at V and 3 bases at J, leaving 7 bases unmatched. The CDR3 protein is CAISRHSGGTDTQYF. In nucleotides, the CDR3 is TGTGCCATCAGCCGGCACAGCGGGGGGACAGATACGCAGTATTTT.

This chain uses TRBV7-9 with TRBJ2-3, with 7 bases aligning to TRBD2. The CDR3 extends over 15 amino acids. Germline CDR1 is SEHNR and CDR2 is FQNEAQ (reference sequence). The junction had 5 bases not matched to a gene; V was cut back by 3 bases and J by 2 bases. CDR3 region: CASSLELAITDTQYF. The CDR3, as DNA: TGTGCCAGCAGCTTGGAACTAGCGATCACAGATACGCAGTATTTT.

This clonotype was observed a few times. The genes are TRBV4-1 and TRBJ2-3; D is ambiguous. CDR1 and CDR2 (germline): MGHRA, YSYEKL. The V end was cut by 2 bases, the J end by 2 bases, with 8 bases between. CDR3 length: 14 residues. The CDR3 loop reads CASSQTELTDTQYF. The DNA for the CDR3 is TGCGCCAGCAGCCAAACAGAGCTCACAGATACGCAGTATTTT.

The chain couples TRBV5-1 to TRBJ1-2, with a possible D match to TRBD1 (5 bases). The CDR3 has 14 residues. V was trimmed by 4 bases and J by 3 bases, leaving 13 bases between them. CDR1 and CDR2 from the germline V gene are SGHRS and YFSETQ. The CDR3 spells CASSVAGTDYGYTF. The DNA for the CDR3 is TGCGCCAGCAGCGTCGCCGGGACGGACTATGGCTACACCTTC.

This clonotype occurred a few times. CDR3: CSARVVANYNEQFF. The CDR3 bases are TGCAGTGCTAGAGTGGTGGCAAACTACAATGAGCAGTTCTTC. The chain carries TRBV20-1 and TRBJ2-1; no clear D. In germline, CDR1 is DFQATT, CDR2 SNEGSKA (reference sequence). The length of the CDR3 is 14 residues. The ends were cut back, 1 base at V and 3 bases at J, with 10 bases in the middle.

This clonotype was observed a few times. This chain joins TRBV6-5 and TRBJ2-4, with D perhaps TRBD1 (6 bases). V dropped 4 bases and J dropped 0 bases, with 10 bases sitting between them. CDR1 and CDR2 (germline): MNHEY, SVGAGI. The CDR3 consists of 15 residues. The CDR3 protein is CASSFRTAAKNIQYF. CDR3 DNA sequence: TGTGCCAGCAGTTTTAGGACAGCAGCCAAAAACATTCAGTACTTC.

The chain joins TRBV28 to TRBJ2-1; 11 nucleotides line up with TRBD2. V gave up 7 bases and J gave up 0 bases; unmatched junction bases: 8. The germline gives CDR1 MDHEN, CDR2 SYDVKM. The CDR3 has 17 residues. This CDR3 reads CASKGTSGLSSYNEQFF. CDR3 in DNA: TGTGCCAGCAAGGGGACTAGCGGACTGAGCTCCTACAATGAGCAGTTCTTC.

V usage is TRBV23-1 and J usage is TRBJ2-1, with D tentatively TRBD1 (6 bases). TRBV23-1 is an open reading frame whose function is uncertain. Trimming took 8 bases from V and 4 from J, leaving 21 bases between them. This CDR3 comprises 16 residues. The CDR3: CASPGEALPMYNEQFF. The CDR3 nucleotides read TGCGCCAGCCCAGGGGAAGCCTTACCTATGTACAATGAGCAGTTCTTC.

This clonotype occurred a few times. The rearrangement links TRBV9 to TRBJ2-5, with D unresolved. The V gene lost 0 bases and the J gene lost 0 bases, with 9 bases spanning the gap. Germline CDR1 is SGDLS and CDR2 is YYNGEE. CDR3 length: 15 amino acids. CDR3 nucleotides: TGTGCCAGCAGCGTAGGAGTTACCAACCAAGAGACCCAGTACTTC. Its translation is CASSVGVTNQETQYF.

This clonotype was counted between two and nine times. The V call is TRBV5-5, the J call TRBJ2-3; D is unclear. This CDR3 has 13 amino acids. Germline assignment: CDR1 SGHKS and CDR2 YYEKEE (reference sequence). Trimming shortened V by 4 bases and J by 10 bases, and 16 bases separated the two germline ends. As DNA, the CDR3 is TGTGCCAGCAGCCCTCGTGGGATCAAAGCGCAGTATTTT. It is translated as CASSPRGIKAQYF. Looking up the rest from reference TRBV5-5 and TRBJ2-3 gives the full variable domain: DAGVTQSPTHLIKTRGQQVTLRCSPISGHKSVSWYQQVLGQGPQFIFQYYEKEERGRGNFPDRFSARQFPNYSSELNVNALLLGDSALYLCASSPRGIKAQYFGPGTRLTVL.

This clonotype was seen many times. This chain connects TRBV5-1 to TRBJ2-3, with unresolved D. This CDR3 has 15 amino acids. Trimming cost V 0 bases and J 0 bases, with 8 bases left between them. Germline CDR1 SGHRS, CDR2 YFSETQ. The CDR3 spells CASSLVASSTDTQYF. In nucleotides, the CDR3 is TGCGCCAGCAGCTTGGTGGCCAGCAGCACAGATACGCAGTATTTT.

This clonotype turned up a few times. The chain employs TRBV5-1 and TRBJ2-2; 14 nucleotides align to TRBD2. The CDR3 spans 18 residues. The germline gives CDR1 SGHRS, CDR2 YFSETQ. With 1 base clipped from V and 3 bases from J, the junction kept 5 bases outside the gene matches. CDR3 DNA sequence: TGCGCCAGCAGCTTGCGACTAGCGGGAGGGCCGGACACCGGGGAGCTGTTTTTT. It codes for CASSLRLAGGPDTGELFF.